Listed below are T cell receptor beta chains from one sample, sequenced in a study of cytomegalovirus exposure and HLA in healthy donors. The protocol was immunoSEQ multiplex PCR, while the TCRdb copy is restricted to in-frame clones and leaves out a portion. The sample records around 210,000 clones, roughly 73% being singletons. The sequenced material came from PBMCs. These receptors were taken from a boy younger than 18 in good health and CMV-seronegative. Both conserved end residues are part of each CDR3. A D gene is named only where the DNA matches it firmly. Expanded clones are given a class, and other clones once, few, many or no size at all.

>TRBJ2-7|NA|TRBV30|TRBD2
TGTGCCTGCAGGGCACGGGCGGGGGGGCCTTACGAGCAGTACTTC
CACRARAGGPYEQYF
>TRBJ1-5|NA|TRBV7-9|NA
TGTGCCAGCAGCTTAGGGCTTTCTGGCAATCAGCCCCAGCATTTT
CASSLGLSGNQPQHF
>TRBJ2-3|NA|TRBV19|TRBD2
TGTGCCAGTAGTCGGACTAGCGGGGGGGGAGCAGATACGCAGTATTTT
CASSRTSGGGADTQYF
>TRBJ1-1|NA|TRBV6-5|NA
TGTGCCAGCAGTTTCAGGGGCTCGAACACTGAAGCTTTCTTT
CASSFRGSNTEAFF
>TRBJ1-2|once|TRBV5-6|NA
TGTGCCAGCAGCGTGGGGACACGAACGGGCTATGGCTACACCTTC
CASSVGTRTGYGYTF
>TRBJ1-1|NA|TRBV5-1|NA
TGCGCCAGCAGCCGCGGGGGTATGAACACTGAAGCTTTCTTT
CASSRGGMNTEAFF
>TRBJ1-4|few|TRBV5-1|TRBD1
TGCGCCAGCAGCTTGGTAGGGACAGGGAACGAAAAACTGTTTTTT
CASSLVGTGNEKLFF
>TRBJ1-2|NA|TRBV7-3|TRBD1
TGTGCCAGCAGCGATGGGACGGGACAGGGATATGGCTACACCTTC
CASSDGTGQGYGYTF
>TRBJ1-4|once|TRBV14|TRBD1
TGTGCCAGCAGCCAAGATCAGACAGGGGCGACTAATGAAAAACTGTTTTTT
CASSQDQTGATNEKLFF
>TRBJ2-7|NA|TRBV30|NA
TGTGCCTGGAGTCTTTCCTACGAGCAGTACTTC
CAWSLSYEQYF